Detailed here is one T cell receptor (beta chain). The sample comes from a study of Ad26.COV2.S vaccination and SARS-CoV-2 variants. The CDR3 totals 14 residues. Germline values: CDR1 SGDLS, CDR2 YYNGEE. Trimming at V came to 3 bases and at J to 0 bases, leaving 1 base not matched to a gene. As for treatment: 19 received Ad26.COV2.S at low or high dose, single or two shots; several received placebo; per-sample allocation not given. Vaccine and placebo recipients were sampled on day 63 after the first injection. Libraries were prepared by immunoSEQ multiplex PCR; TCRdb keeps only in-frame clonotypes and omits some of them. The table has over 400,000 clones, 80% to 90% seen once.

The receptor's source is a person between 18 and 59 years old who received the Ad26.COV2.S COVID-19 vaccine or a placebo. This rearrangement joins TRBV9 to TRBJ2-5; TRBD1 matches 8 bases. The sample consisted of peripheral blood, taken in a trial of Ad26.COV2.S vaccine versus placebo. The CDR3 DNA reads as TGTGCCAGCAGCGGCAGGGGGCACCAAGAGACCCAGTACTTC. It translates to CASSGRGHQETQYF.